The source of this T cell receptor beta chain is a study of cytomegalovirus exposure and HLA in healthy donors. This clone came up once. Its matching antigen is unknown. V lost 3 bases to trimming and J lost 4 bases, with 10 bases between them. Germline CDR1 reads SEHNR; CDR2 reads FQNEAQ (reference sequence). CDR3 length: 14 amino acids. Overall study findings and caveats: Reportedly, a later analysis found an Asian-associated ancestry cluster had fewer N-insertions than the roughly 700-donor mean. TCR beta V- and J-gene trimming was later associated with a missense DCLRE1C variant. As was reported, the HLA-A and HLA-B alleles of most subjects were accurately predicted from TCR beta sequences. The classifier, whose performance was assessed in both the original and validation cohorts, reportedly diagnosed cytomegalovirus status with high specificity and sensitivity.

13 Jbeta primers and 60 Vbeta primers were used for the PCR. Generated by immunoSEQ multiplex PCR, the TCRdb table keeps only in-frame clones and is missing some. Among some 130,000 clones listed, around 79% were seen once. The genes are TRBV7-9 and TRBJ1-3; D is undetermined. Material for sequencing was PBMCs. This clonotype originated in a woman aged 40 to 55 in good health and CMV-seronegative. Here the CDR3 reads CASSLSGLGNTIYF. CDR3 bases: TGTGCCAGCAGCTTGTCCGGACTCGGAAACACCATATATTTT.